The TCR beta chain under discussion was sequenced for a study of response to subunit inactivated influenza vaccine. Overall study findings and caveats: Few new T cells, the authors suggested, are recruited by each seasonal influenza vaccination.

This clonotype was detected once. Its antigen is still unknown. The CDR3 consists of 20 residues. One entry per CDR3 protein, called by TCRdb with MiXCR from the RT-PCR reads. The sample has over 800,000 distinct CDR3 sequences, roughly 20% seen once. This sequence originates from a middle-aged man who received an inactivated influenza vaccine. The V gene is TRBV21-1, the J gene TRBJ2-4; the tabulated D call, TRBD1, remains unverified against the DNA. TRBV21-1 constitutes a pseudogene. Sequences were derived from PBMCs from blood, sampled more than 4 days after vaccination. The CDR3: CASSIDPGQGDGLAKNIQYF. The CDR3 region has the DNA TGTGCCAGCAGCATAGATCCGGGACAGGGTGATGGGTTGGCCAAAAACATTCAGTACTTC.